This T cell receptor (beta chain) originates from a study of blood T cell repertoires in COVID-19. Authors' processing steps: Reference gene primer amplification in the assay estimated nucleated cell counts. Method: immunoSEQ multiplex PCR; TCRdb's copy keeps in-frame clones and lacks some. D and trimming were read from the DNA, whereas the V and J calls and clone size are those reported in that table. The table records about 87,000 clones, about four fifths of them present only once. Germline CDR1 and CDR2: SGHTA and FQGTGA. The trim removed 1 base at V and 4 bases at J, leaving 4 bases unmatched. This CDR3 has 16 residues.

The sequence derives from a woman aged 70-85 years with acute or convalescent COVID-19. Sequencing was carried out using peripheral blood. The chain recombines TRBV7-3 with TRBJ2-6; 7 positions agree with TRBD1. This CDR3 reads CASSLKGGSGANVLTF. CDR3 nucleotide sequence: TGTGCCAGCAGCTTAAAAGGGGGCAGCGGGGCCAACGTCCTGACTTTC. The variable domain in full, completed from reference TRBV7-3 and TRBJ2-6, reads GAGVSQTPSNKVTEKGKYVELRCDPISGHTALYWYRQSLGQGPEFLIYFQGTGAADDSGLPNDRFFAVRPEGSVSTLKIQRTERGDSAVYLCASSLKGGSGANVLTFGAGSRLTVL.